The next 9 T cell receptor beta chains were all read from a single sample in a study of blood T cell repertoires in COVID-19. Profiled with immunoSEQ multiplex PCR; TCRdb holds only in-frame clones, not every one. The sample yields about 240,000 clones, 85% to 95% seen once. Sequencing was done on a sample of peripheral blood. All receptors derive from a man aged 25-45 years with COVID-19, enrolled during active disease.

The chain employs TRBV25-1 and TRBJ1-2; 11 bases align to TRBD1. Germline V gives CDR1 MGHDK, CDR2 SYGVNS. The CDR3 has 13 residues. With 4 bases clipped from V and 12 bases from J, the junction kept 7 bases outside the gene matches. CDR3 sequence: CASSGRDRGSNTF. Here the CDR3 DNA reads TGTGCCAGCAGTGGCCGGGACAGGGGGTCCAACACCTTC.

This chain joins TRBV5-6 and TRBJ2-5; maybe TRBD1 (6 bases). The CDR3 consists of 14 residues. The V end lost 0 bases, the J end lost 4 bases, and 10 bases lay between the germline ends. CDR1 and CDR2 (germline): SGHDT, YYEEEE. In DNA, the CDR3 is TGTGCCAGCAGCTTGGAGGCAGGGGTAGAGACCCAGTACTTC. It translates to CASSLEAGVETQYF.

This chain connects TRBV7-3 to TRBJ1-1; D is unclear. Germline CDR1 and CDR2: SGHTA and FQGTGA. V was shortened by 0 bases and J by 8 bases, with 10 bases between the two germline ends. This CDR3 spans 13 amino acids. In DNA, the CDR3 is TGTGCCAGCAGCTTAACAGGATCGGGGGAAGCTTTCTTT. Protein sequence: CASSLTGSGEAFF.

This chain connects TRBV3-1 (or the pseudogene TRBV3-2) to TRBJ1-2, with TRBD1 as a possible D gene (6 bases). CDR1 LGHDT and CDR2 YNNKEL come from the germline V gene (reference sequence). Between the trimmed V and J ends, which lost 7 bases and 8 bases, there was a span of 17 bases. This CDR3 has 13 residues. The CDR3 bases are TGTGCCAGCACCACCCAGGGGAGAGAGGGCTACACCTTC. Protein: CASTTQGREGYTF.

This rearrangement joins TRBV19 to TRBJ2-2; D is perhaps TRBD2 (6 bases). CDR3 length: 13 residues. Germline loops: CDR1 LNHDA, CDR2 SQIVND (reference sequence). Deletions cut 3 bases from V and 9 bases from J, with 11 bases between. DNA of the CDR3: TGTGCCAGTAGTATGGGAGGTCCCCGGGAGCTGTTTTTT. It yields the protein CASSMGGPRELFF.

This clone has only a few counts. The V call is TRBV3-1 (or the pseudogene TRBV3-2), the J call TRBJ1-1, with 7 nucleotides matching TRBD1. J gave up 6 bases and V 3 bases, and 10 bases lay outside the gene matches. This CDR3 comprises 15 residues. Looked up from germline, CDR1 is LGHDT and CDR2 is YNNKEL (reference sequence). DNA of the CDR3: TGTGCCAGCAGCCAGGGGGGCAGGGGGTACCCTGAAGCTTTCTTT. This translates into CASSQGGRGYPEAFF.

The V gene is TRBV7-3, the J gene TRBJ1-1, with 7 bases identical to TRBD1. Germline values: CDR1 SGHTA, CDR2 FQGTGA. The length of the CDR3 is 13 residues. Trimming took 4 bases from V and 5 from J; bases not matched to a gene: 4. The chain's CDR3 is CASSSTGRTEAFF. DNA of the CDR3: TGTGCCAGCAGCTCGACAGGGAGGACTGAAGCTTTCTTT.

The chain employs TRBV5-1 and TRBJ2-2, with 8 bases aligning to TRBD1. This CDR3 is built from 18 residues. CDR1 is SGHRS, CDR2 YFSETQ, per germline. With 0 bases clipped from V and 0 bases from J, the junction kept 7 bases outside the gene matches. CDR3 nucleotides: TGCGCCAGCAGCTTGGCCGAGGGACAGGAATCGAACACCGGGGAGCTGTTTTTT. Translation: CASSLAEGQESNTGELFF.

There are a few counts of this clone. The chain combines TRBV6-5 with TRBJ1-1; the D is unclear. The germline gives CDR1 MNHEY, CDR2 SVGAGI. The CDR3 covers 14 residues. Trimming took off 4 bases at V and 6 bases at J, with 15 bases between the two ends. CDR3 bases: TGTGCCAGCAGTTCCGACCTCCGACAACCTGAAGCTTTCTTT. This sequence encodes CASSSDLRQPEAFF.